This is a list of T cell receptor beta chains from one sample in a study of cytomegalovirus exposure and HLA in healthy donors. Sequencing used immunoSEQ multiplex PCR; TCRdb keeps in-frame clones, though not all of them. This table holds 95,000 to 150,000 clones, over 70% found once. Sequencing was carried out using PBMCs. The receptors stem from a woman between 35 and 50 years old in good health and CMV-seropositive. The CDR3 runs from the conserved cysteine through the conserved F or W. D genes are given only for firm matches. Clone size is not always given. Where it is, it says once, few, many or a class for expanded clones.

len | j_gene | d_gene | abundance | v_gene | CDR3aa | CDR3nt
16 | TRBJ2-2 | TRBD2 | few | TRBV27 | CASSPFGTISTGELFF | TGTGCCAGCAGCCCTTTTGGGACTATAAGCACCGGGGAGCTGTTTTTT
15 | TRBJ1-2 | - | - | TRBV6-5 | CASSYSEAGWYGYTF | TGTGCCAGCAGTTACTCGGAGGCAGGCTGGTATGGCTACACCTTC
13 | TRBJ2-2 | - | - | TRBV6-4 | CASSDTSSGELFF | TGTGCCAGCAGTGATACTAGCTCCGGGGAGCTGTTTTTT
15 | TRBJ2-3 | - | - | TRBV6-5 | CATTRVNRRTDTQYF | TGTGCCACCACCCGGGTCAACCGTCGCACAGATACGCAGTATTTT
13 | TRBJ1-1 | - | - | TRBV7-2 | CASSRRTATEAFF | TGTGCCAGCAGCCGTCGGACAGCCACTGAAGCTTTCTTT
15 | TRBJ2-2 | - | - | TRBV5-6 | CASSKDMSDTGELFF | TGTGCCAGCAGCAAGGACATGAGCGACACCGGGGAGCTGTTTTTT
14 | TRBJ1-2 | - | - | TRBV9 | CASSVGKGGYGYTF | TGTGCCAGCAGCGTAGGAAAAGGGGGCTATGGCTACACCTTC
15 | TRBJ2-1 | TRBD2 | - | TRBV6-1 | CASRTTSGGYNEQFF | TGTGCCAGCAGAACCACTAGCGGGGGCTACAATGAGCAGTTCTTC
16 | TRBJ2-1 | - | few | TRBV6-5 | CASSSRRDSPYNEQFF | TGTGCCAGCAGTTCGAGGCGGGATTCCCCATACAATGAGCAGTTCTTC
13 | TRBJ2-7 | - | - | TRBV6-1 | CASSRQELYEQYF | TGTGCCAGCAGTAGACAGGAGCTCTACGAGCAGTACTTC
12 | TRBJ2-2 | - | - | TRBV6-6 | CASSYPTGELFF | TGTGCCAGCAGCTATCCGACCGGGGAGCTGTTTTTT
14 | TRBJ2-5 | TRBD1 | - | TRBV19 | CASSHTGGEETQYF | TGTGCCAGTAGCCATACAGGGGGCGAAGAGACCCAGTACTTC
12 | TRBJ2-3 | - | - | TRBV10-2 | CASSELKDTQYF | TGCGCCAGCAGTGAACTTAAGGATACGCAGTATTTT
16 | TRBJ1-6 | - | - | TRBV6-4 | CASSQGSEGLNSPLHF | TGTGCCAGCAGCCAAGGGTCAGAGGGCCTTAATTCACCCCTCCACTTT
16 | TRBJ1-5 | TRBD1 | - | TRBV15 | CATSRDAGGGNQPQHF | TGTGCCACCAGCAGAGATGCAGGGGGAGGCAATCAGCCCCAGCATTTT
13 | TRBJ1-1 | - | - | TRBV29-1 | CSADLGANTEAFF | TGCAGCGCGGATCTGGGGGCGAACACTGAAGCTTTCTTT
15 | TRBJ1-1 | - | - | TRBV7-8 | CASSFRANRDAEAFF | TGTGCCAGCAGCTTCCGGGCAAACAGGGATGCTGAAGCTTTCTTT
14 | TRBJ2-1 | - | - | TRBV27 | CASSLGQRGTVEFF | TGTGCCAGCAGTCTTGGACAGAGGGGTACGGTCGAGTTCTTC
13 | TRBJ1-1 | - | - | TRBV7-3 | CASSSNKNTEAFF | TGTGCCAGCAGCTCTAATAAGAACACTGAAGCTTTCTTT
15 | TRBJ2-7 | TRBD1 | few | TRBV7-9 | CASSSGTGGMYEQYF | TGTGCCAGCAGCTCCGGGACAGGGGGTATGTACGAGCAGTACTTC
12 | TRBJ2-7 | - | - | TRBV10-3 | CAISEGAYEQYF | TGTGCCATCAGTGAGGGGGCTTACGAGCAGTACTTC
14 | TRBJ2-7 | TRBD1 | - | TRBV9 | CASSARDRGDEQYF | TGTGCCAGCAGCGCGAGAGACAGGGGAGACGAGCAGTACTTC
14 | TRBJ1-1 | - | once | TRBV5-1 | CASSFSGANTEAFF | TGCGCCAGCAGCTTTTCGGGAGCGAACACTGAAGCTTTCTTT
14 | TRBJ1-1 | - | - | TRBV27 | CASSPSRGGAEAFF | TGTGCCAGCAGCCCCTCCCGGGGGGGGGCTGAAGCTTTCTTT
15 | TRBJ2-5 | TRBD2 | - | TRBV4-2 | CASSQAGGDIETQYF | TGTGCCAGCAGCCAAGCCGGGGGGGATATCGAGACCCAGTACTTC
17 | TRBJ2-6 | - | - | TRBV5-6 | CASSLDFGSAGANVLTF | TGTGCCAGCAGCCTAGACTTCGGGAGCGCTGGGGCCAACGTCCTGACTTTC
15 | TRBJ1-2 | TRBD1 | few | TRBV4-3 | CASSQRQGAENGYTF | TGCGCCAGCAGCCAGAGGCAGGGGGCAGAGAATGGCTACACCTTC
16 | TRBJ2-2 | TRBD2 | - | TRBV4-3 | CASSQDSGGGTGELFF | TGCGCCAGCAGCCAAGATAGCGGGGGGGGAACCGGGGAGCTGTTTTTT
16 | TRBJ2-7 | TRBD1 | - | TRBV5-5 | CASSTGDSVITYEQYF | TGTGCCAGCAGCACCGGGGACAGCGTTATAACCTACGAGCAGTACTTC
13 | TRBJ1-6 | - | few | TRBV12-5 | CASGFHGNSPLHF | TGTGCTAGTGGTTTTCACGGTAATTCACCCCTCCACTTT
11 | TRBJ2-5 | - | - | TRBV30 | CAWSSGETQYF | TGTGCCTGGAGCTCGGGAGAGACCCAGTACTTC
15 | TRBJ2-1 | TRBD1 | once | TRBV6-5 | CASAITGGSYNEQFF | TGTGCCAGCGCAATAACAGGGGGCTCCTACAATGAGCAGTTCTTC
16 | TRBJ1-1 | TRBD1 | - | TRBV27 | CASSLMGQGGNTEAFF | TGTGCCAGCAGTTTGATGGGACAGGGTGGGAACACTGAAGCTTTCTTT
14 | TRBJ2-7 | - | - | TRBV19 | CASSPPDRAYEQYF | TGTGCCAGTAGTCCGCCGGACAGAGCCTACGAGCAGTACTTC
15 | TRBJ2-3 | TRBD1 | - | TRBV28 | CASTEPDRGTDTQYF | TGTGCCAGCACCGAACCGGACAGGGGCACAGATACGCAGTATTTT
14 | TRBJ1-1 | - | - | TRBV29-1 | CSVVSLTGFLEAFF | TGCAGCGTCGTATCTCTAACAGGGTTTTTAGAAGCTTTCTTT
14 | TRBJ2-7 | TRBD2 | few | TRBV6-5 | CASSNSGGTYEQYF | TGTGCCAGCAGTAACAGCGGGGGAACCTACGAGCAGTACTTC
13 | TRBJ2-1 | - | - | TRBV7-2 | CASSTTDGNEQFF | TGTGCCAGCAGCACGACCGACGGGAATGAGCAGTTCTTC
16 | TRBJ2-1 | TRBD2 | - | TRBV7-3 | CASSPLAGASYNEQFF | TGTGCCAGCAGCCCTCTAGCGGGGGCCTCCTACAATGAGCAGTTCTTC
16 | TRBJ2-7 | TRBD2 | - | TRBV9 | CASSVEGLAGTYEQYF | TGTGCCAGCAGCGTAGAGGGACTAGCGGGAACCTACGAGCAGTACTTC
17 | TRBJ1-3 | - | - | TRBV6-1 | CASSEDTRHHSGNTIYF | TGTGCCAGCAGTGAAGATACGAGACATCACTCTGGAAACACCATATATTTT
13 | TRBJ2-7 | - | - | TRBV6-6 | CASKRGQAYEQYF | TGTGCCAGCAAGAGAGGGCAGGCCTACGAGCAGTACTTC
15 | TRBJ2-1 | TRBD2 | - | TRBV7-3 | CASSPSGGEYNEQFF | TGTGCCAGCAGCCCTAGCGGGGGGGAATACAATGAGCAGTTCTTC
13 | TRBJ1-1 | - | once | TRBV25-1 | CASLLTENTEAFF | TGTGCCAGCCTTCTTACAGAGAACACTGAAGCTTTCTTT
14 | TRBJ2-7 | TRBD1 | - | TRBV7-2 | CASSLAGTGSEQYF | TGTGCCAGCAGCCTAGCCGGGACAGGAAGCGAGCAGTACTTC
14 | TRBJ1-1 | - | - | TRBV5-8 | CASSSNRVNTEAFF | TGTGCCAGCAGCTCGAACAGGGTGAACACTGAAGCTTTCTTT
14 | TRBJ2-7 | - | - | TRBV5-4 | CASSLHRVDYEQYF | TGTGCCAGCAGCTTACACAGGGTCGACTACGAGCAGTACTTC
15 | TRBJ1-2 | - | - | TRBV5-6 | CASSLGRLRGYGYTF | TGTGCCAGCAGCTTGGGAAGGTTGCGGGGCTATGGCTACACCTTC
17 | TRBJ2-3 | TRBD2 | - | TRBV10-3 | CAISDPPASGYTDTQYF | TGTGCCATCAGTGATCCGCCGGCTAGCGGATACACAGATACGCAGTATTTT
14 | TRBJ2-1 | TRBD1 | - | TRBV5-1 | CASTPGQGYNEQFF | TGCGCCAGCACCCCGGGACAGGGATACAATGAGCAGTTCTTC
17 | TRBJ2-2 | - | - | TRBV14 | CASSQEETGPNTGELFF | TGTGCCAGCAGCCAAGAGGAGACAGGTCCGAACACCGGGGAGCTGTTTTTT
18 | TRBJ1-6 | TRBD1 | - | TRBV4-3 | CASSQDQGAVSYNSPLNF | TGCGCCAGCAGCCAAGACCAGGGGGCGGTTTCCTATAATTCACCCCTCAACTTT
15 | TRBJ2-5 | TRBD1 | - | TRBV5-4 | CASSRRDRGQETQYF | TGTGCCAGCAGCCGCCGGGACAGGGGGCAAGAGACCCAGTACTTC
15 | TRBJ2-7 | TRBD1 | once | TRBV2 | CASNGDRAGTYEQYF | TGTGCCAGCAATGGGGACAGGGCAGGAACCTACGAGCAGTACTTC
14 | TRBJ1-2 | - | - | TRBV11-2 | CASSGPQDFYGYTF | TGTGCCAGCAGCGGACCTCAGGACTTCTATGGCTACACCTTC
15 | TRBJ2-5 | TRBD1 | - | TRBV7-8 | CASSARPGQQETQYF | TGTGCCAGCAGCGCTAGACCGGGACAGCAAGAGACCCAGTACTTC
16 | TRBJ2-3 | - | - | TRBV9 | CASSVGGGTSTDTQYF | TGTGCCAGCAGCGTCGGTGGCGGAACTAGCACAGATACGCAGTATTTT
15 | TRBJ1-1 | - | - | TRBV5-6 | CASSLDGGSNTEAFF | TGTGCCAGCAGCTTGGACGGGGGGTCTAATACTGAAGCTTTCTTT